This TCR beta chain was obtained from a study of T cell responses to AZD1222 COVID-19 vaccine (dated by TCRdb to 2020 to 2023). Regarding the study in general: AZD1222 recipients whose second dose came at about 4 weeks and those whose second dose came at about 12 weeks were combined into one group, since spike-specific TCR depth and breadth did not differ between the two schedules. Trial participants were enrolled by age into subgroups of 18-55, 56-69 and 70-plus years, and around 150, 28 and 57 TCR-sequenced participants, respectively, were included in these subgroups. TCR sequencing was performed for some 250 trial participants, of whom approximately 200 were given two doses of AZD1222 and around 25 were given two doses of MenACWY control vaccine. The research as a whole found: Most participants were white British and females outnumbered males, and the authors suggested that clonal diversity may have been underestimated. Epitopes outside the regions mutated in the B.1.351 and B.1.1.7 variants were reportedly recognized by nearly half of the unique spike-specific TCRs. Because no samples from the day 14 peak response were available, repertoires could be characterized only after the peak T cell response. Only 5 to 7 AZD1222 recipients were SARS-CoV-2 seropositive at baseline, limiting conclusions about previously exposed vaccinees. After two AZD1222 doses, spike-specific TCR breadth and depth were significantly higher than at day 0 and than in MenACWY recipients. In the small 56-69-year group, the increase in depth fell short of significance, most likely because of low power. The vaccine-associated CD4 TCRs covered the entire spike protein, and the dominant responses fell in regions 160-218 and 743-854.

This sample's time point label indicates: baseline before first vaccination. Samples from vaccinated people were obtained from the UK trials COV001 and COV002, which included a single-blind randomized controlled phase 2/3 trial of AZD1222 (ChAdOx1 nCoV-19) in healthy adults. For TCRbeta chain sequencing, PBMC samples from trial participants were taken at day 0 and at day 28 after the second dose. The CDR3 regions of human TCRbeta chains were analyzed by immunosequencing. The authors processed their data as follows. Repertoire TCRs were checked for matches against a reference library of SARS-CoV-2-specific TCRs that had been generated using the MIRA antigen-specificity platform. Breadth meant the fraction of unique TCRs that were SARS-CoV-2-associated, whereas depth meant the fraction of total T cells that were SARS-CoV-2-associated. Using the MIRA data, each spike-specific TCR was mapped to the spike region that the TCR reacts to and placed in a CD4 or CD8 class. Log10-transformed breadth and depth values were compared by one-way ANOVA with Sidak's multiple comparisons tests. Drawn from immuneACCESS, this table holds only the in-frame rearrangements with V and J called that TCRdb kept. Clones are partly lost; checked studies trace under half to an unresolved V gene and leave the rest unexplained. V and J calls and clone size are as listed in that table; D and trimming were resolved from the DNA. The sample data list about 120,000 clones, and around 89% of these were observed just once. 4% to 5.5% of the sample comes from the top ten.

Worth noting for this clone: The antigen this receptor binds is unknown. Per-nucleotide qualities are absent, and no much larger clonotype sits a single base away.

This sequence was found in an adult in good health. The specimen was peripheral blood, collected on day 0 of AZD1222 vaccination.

Here is the DNA: TGTGCCAGCATCGACGGGACAGGGATAGGAGCCCTCCACTTT. This is translated as CASIDGTGIGALHF. The chain links TRBV6-6 with TRBJ1-6; 9 junctional bases match TRBD1. After removal of 7 bases from V and 14 bases from J, the junction retains 12 bases not matched to a gene. CDR1 and CDR2 are read off the germline V gene (reference sequence) as MNHNY and SVGAGI. The CDR3, from cysteine to phenylalanine, totals 14 residues. The read is trimmed to its CDR3 DNA, 42 bases read in frame from base 1.